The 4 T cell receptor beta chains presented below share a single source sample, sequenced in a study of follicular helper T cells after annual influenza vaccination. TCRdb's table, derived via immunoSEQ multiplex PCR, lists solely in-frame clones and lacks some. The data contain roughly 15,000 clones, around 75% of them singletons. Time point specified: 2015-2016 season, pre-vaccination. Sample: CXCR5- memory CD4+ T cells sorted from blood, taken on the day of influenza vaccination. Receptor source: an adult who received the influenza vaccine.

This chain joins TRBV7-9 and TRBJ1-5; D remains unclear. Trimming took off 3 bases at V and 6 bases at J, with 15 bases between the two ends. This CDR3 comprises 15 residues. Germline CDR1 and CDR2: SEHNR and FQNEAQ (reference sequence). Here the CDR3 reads CASSFSQAVGQPQHF. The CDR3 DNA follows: TGTGCCAGCAGCTTCAGCCAGGCGGTGGGTCAGCCCCAGCATTTT.

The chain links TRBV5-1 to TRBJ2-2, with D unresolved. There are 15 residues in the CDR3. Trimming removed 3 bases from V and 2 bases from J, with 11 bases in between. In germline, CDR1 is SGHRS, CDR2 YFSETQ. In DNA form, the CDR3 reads TGCGCCAGCAGCTCGAGTCCTCACAACACCGGGGAGCTGTTTTTT. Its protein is CASSSSPHNTGELFF.

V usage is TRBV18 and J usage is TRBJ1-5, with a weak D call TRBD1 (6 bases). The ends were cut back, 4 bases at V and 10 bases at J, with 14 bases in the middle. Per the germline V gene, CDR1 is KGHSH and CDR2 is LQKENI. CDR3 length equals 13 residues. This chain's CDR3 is CASSLQGISPQHF. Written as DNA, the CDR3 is TGTGCCAGCTCACTACAGGGAATCAGCCCCCAGCATTTT. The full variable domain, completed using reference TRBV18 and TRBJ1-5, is NAGVMQNPRHLVRRRGQEARLRCSPMKGHSHVYWYRQLPEEGLKFMVYLQKENIIDESGMPKERFSAEFPKEGPSILRIQQVVRGDSAAYFCASSLQGISPQHFGDGTRLSIL.

The CDR3 spells CASSLRRTGNTEAFF. The CDR3 DNA is TGTGCCAGCAGCCTGAGACGGACAGGGAACACTGAAGCTTTCTTT. The rearrangement joins TRBV7-2 to TRBJ1-1; 7 bases agree with TRBD1. From germline, CDR1 is SGHTA and CDR2 FQGNSA. The V gene end was trimmed by 5 bases and the J gene end by 1 base; junction bases not matched to a gene: 7. The CDR3 runs to 15 residues. Combining the CDR3 with reference TRBV7-2 and TRBJ1-1 gives the whole variable domain GAGVSQSPSNKVTEKGKDVELRCDPISGHTALYWYRQSLGQGLEFLIYFQGNSAPDKSGLPSDRFSAERTGGSVSTLTIQRTQQEDSAVYLCASSLRRTGNTEAFFGQGTRLTVV.